The subject of this entry is one T cell receptor (beta chain). What it binds is unknown. Unique molecular identifiers were used to barcode this TCRbeta library. TCRdb fed the PCR reads into MiXCR, producing one record per CDR3 protein. The sample consists of some 830,000 distinct CDR3 sequences, 15% to 20% of them appearing once. This record comes from a study of T-cell reconstitution after alpha-beta-depleted transplantation in children. Study-wide results and caveats: Alpha-beta T cells about two months after transplant reportedly derived from several hundred expanded graft clones. By one year post-transplant, T-cell counts and diversity largely arose from T cells that were newly produced. Some patients' high day-60 TCRbeta diversity was attributed to recipient cells surviving conditioning.

This clonotype was sampled from a male patient younger than 18 who had a stem cell transplant for acute lymphoblastic leukemia, so the T cells may come from the graft donor. The sequenced sample was PBMCs, mostly from graft donor cells, obtained 360 days after TCRalphabeta/CD19-depleted stem cell transplant.

Here the CDR3 reads CASSVQIEDHHEQYF. CDR3 in DNA: TGCGCCAGCAGCGTCCAGATAGAAGACCACCACGAGCAGTACTTC. The chain couples TRBV5-1 to TRBJ2-7; D is ambiguous. This CDR3 is built from 15 residues. Trimming stripped 4 bases from V and 5 bases from J, with 19 bases between. Germline-derived CDR1 and CDR2 are SGHRS and YFSETQ.